The present T cell receptor (beta chain) was sequenced within a study of shared clonotypes between healthy human individuals. This clone has only a few counts. When replicate PCRs were run on sorted subsets, they used approximately 0.2 ug DNA, about 30,000 T cell genomes. The method was immunoSEQ multiplex PCR; TCRdb's version includes in-frame clones alone and lacks a portion of them. The table has 330,000 or so clones, less than 85% seen once; the top ten hold about 10%. The CDR3 covers 15 residues. Germline assignment: CDR1 SGHRS and CDR2 YFSETQ. Trimming stripped 5 bases from V and 6 bases from J, with 18 bases between.

The chain joins TRBV5-1 to TRBJ2-1; D is possibly TRBD2 (6 bases). The TCR sequence derives from a young man in good health. Sequencing was done on a sample of memory CD4+ T cells sorted from blood. Subset: CD45RA-negative fraction. The CDR3 region has the DNA TGCGCCAGCAGATATGGGACTTCAGTTGGCAATGAGCAGTTCTTC. Protein product: CASRYGTSVGNEQFF.